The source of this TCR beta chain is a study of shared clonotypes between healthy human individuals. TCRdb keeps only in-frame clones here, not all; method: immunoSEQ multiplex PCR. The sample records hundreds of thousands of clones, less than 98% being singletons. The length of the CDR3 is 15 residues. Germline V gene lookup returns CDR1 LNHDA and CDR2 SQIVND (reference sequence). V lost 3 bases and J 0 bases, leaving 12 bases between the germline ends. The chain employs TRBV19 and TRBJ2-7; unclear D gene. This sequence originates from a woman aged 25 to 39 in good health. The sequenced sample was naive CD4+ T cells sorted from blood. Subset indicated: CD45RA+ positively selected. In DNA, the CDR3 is TGTGCCAGTAGTATTGCACAAAATCCCTCCTACGAGCAGTACTTC. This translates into CASSIAQNPSYEQYF.